The rows below give T cell receptor beta chains drawn from one sample of a study of T cells in Graves' hyperthyroidism and ophthalmopathy. One entry per CDR3 protein, called by TCRdb with MiXCR from the multiplex PCR reads. The sample yields 200,000 to 250,000 distinct CDR3 sequences, 15% to 20% seen once. Sequencing used blood. These receptors originate from a man aged 50-59 years with Graves' hyperthyroidism. Each CDR3 is given with its conserved first and last residue. The order of the fields is clone size, D gene, J gene, V gene, CDR3 DNA, CDR3 protein. A D gene is named only where the DNA matches it firmly. Clone sizes are given selectively: once, few, many, or a class where the clone is expanded.

size: many; D: NA; J: TRBJ1-1; V: TRBV7-9; DNA: TGTGCCAGCAGCTTAGGGCGGGTCGGACCTACTGAAGCTTTCTTT; CDR3: CASSLGRVGPTEAFF
size: NA; D: NA; J: TRBJ2-1; V: TRBV9; DNA: TGTGCCAGCAGCGGACCTAGCGTCTACAATGAGCAGTTCTTC; CDR3: CASSGPSVYNEQFF
size: many; D: NA; J: TRBJ2-1; V: TRBV7-9; DNA: TGTGCCAGCAGCTTAGGGACTCGGATGGGCTCCTACAATGAGCAGTTCTTC; CDR3: CASSLGTRMGSYNEQFF
size: medium-sized; D: TRBD2; J: TRBJ2-1; V: TRBV6-2/TRBV6-3; DNA: TGTGCCAGCAGTTACTCTCTAGCGGGAGAGGGTGAGCAGTTCTTC; CDR3: CASSYSLAGEGEQFF
size: NA; D: TRBD1; J: TRBJ2-2; V: TRBV11-3; DNA: TGTGCCAGCGCCCACGGGACAGCCTACACCGGGGAGCTGTTTTTT; CDR3: CASAHGTAYTGELFF
size: NA; D: TRBD1; J: TRBJ2-2; V: TRBV27; DNA: TGTGCCAGCAGTTTAGGGACAGGGGGGAGCGGGGAGCTGTTTTTT; CDR3: CASSLGTGGSGELFF
size: few; D: NA; J: TRBJ2-3; V: TRBV9; DNA: TGTGCCAGCAGCCCCGGGCCGGGGGCAGATACGCAGTATTTT; CDR3: CASSPGPGADTQYF
size: NA; D: TRBD1; J: TRBJ2-7; V: TRBV19; DNA: TGTGCCAGTAGTATGAGGGCCGGGACAGGAGGTCGCGAGCAGTACTTC; CDR3: CASSMRAGTGGREQYF
size: many; D: NA; J: TRBJ2-1; V: TRBV2; DNA: TGTGCCAGCAGTGAAGCGCTCGGAGACTACCGCAATGAGCAGTTCTTC; CDR3: CASSEALGDYRNEQFF
size: NA; D: NA; J: TRBJ1-4; V: TRBV12-5; DNA: TGTGCTAGTGGTTTTCGTGGGGAAAAACTGTTTTTT; CDR3: CASGFRGEKLFF
size: NA; D: TRBD1; J: TRBJ2-5; V: TRBV5-1; DNA: TGCGCCAGCAGCTTGGGGACAGGGGACGAGACCCAGTACTTC; CDR3: CASSLGTGDETQYF
size: many; D: NA; J: TRBJ2-5; V: TRBV20-1; DNA: TGCAGTGCTGTCCGACAGGACCGGGCCCAGTACTTC; CDR3: CSAVRQDRAQYF
size: many; D: NA; J: TRBJ2-3; V: TRBV27; DNA: TGTGCCAGCAGTTTAGGGCCCGCGACTGATACGCAGTATTTT; CDR3: CASSLGPATDTQYF
size: NA; D: TRBD2; J: TRBJ2-2; V: TRBV5-1; DNA: TGCGCCAGCAGCTTGGAGGTTCTAGCGGGAGGTTTCGGGGAGCTGTTTTTT; CDR3: CASSLEVLAGGFGELFF
size: many; D: NA; J: TRBJ2-6; V: TRBV11-1; DNA: TGTGCCAGCAGCTCTAGTCTCTGGGCCAACGTCCTGACTTTC; CDR3: CASSSSLWANVLTF
size: many; D: TRBD1; J: TRBJ2-1; V: TRBV7-2; DNA: TGTGCCGCAGGGGGTAGGTGGTTGGATGAGCAGTTCTTC; CDR3: CAAGGRWLDEQFF
size: few; D: NA; J: TRBJ2-3; V: TRBV20-1; DNA: TGCAGTGCTAGAGTGAGGGTTAGCACAGATACGCAGTATTTT; CDR3: CSARVRVSTDTQYF
size: few; D: NA; J: TRBJ1-6; V: TRBV28; DNA: TGTGCCAGCAGTCCCCCGAGAGGACAGCCCAATTCACCCCTCCACTTT; CDR3: CASSPPRGQPNSPLHF
size: many; D: TRBD1; J: TRBJ2-5; V: TRBV20-1; DNA: TGCAGTGCCCCCCCCGGGACAGGGGTTGAGACCCAGTACTTC; CDR3: CSAPPGTGVETQYF
size: NA; D: NA; J: TRBJ1-1; V: TRBV9; DNA: TGTGCCAGCAGCGTGGAACTCCGAGGTGAAGCTTTCTTT; CDR3: CASSVELRGEAFF
size: many; D: NA; J: TRBJ2-3; V: TRBV2; DNA: TGTGCCACGACACAGACAGGTAGCACAGATACGCAGTATTTT; CDR3: CATTQTGSTDTQYF
size: NA; D: TRBD2; J: TRBJ2-1; V: TRBV7-6; DNA: TGTGCCAGCAGCTCTGGACTAGCGGACAATGAGCAGTTCTTC; CDR3: CASSSGLADNEQFF
size: few; D: TRBD1; J: TRBJ2-1; V: TRBV19; DNA: TGTGCCAGTAGAAAACGCTTCGGGACAGGACCCTACAATGAGCAGTTCTTC; CDR3: CASRKRFGTGPYNEQFF
size: many; D: NA; J: TRBJ2-7; V: TRBV3-1; DNA: TGTGCCAGCAGCCCCTCCTTGGGAGAGCAGTACTTC; CDR3: CASSPSLGEQYF
size: few; D: NA; J: TRBJ2-4; V: TRBV27; DNA: TGTGCCAGCAGTTTATCACGACGTGACATTCAGTACTTC; CDR3: CASSLSRRDIQYF
size: many; D: NA; J: TRBJ2-3; V: TRBV12-3/TRBV12-4; DNA: TGTGCCAGCAGCGACACAGATACGCAGTATTTT; CDR3: CASSDTDTQYF
size: few; D: TRBD1; J: TRBJ2-7; V: TRBV29-1; DNA: TGCAGCGTTGTTGGACAGGAGATCTACGAGCAGTACTTC; CDR3: CSVVGQEIYEQYF
size: many; D: TRBD2; J: TRBJ2-1; V: TRBV24-1; DNA: TGTGCCACCAGTGACTCGGGACTAGCGCGGTACAATGAGCAGTTCTTC; CDR3: CATSDSGLARYNEQFF
size: NA; D: NA; J: TRBJ1-5; V: TRBV5-1; DNA: TGCGCCAGCAGCCTGTCCGGGGATCAGCCCCAGCATTTT; CDR3: CASSLSGDQPQHF
size: few; D: NA; J: TRBJ2-3; V: TRBV7-8; DNA: TGTGCCAGCAGCTTAGCCAGAATTCCCACAGATACGCAGTATTTT; CDR3: CASSLARIPTDTQYF
size: many; D: NA; J: TRBJ2-2; V: TRBV2; DNA: TGTGCCAGCAGTGCTAGGAAGAACACCGGGGAGCTGTTTTTT; CDR3: CASSARKNTGELFF
size: many; D: NA; J: TRBJ2-1; V: TRBV7-6; DNA: TGTGCCAGCAGCTTAGGCGGGCGGGGCCAGCGCAACTACAATGAGCAGTTCTTC; CDR3: CASSLGGRGQRNYNEQFF
size: NA; D: TRBD2; J: TRBJ2-7; V: TRBV29-1; DNA: TGCAGCGTTGTTTTACGGGAGGGGTACGAGCAGTACTTC; CDR3: CSVVLREGYEQYF
size: many; D: NA; J: TRBJ2-3; V: TRBV20-1; DNA: TGCAGTGCTAGTTCCGGGAGTGGCACAGATACGCAGTATTTT; CDR3: CSASSGSGTDTQYF
size: once; D: TRBD1; J: TRBJ1-2; V: TRBV11-3; DNA: TGTGCCAGCAGCTCCAGGGGGCGTGGAGGCTATGGCTACACCTTC; CDR3: CASSSRGRGGYGYTF